This T cell receptor beta chain was documented in a study of blood T cell repertoires in COVID-19. Study in general: PBMCs, B-cell-depleted T cells, or T cells were the source of the cDNA or gDNA that made up the material.

As to this clone: At one end, the junction sequence differs from germline, possibly due to a read error.

Only in-frame clones appear in the TCRdb table, and some are missing; sequencing was by immunoSEQ multiplex PCR. The sample consists of tens of thousands of clones, approximately 80% of them appearing once. This TCR was recovered from a human donor in a cohort sampled during active COVID-19. The material sequenced was peripheral blood.

For the CDR3, the DNA is TGTGCTAGCAGTTCGACGGGACTTTACAATGAGCAGTTCTTC. It specifies CASSSTGLYNEQFF. This chain connects TRBV7-7 to TRBJ2-1; D perhaps matches TRBD2 (6 bases). The CDR3 runs to 14 residues. Germline values: CDR1 SSHAT, CDR2 FNYEAQ (reference sequence). Full variable domain (outside the CDR3, taken from reference TRBV7-7 and TRBJ2-1): GAGVSQSPRYKVTKRGQDVTLRCDPISSHATLYWYQQALGQGPEFLTYFNYEAQPDKSGLPSDRFSAERPEGSISTLTIQRTEQRDSAMYRCASSSTGLYNEQFFGPGTRLTVL.